These T cell receptor beta chains were read from a single sample in a study of T cell responses to AZD1222 COVID-19 vaccine. Libraries were prepared by immunoSEQ multiplex PCR; TCRdb keeps only in-frame clonotypes and omits some of them. The profile shows about 84,000 clones, over 75% of them singletons. Sample: peripheral blood, taken 28 days after the second AZD1222 dose. The receptors here all came from an adult who received the AZD1222 COVID-19 vaccine. Each CDR3 is given without its conserved first and last residue. Fields, in order: J gene, CDR3 length, V gene, D gene, CDR3 protein. D genes are given only for firm matches.

TRBJ1-2	12	TRBV28	.	ASSFRVVKYGYT
TRBJ2-7	13	TRBV10-2	TRBD1	ASSDLRTGAYEQY
TRBJ2-1	13	TRBV6-4	TRBD2	ASSLLAGDHNEQF
TRBJ2-3	11	TRBV27	.	ASSLPLAKGEF
TRBJ1-1	13	TRBV10-3	TRBD1	AISIGGQGAAEAF
TRBJ2-1	15	TRBV15	TRBD2	ATSSPILAGGNNEQF
TRBJ1-4	13	TRBV5-1	.	ASSLVTGPNEKLF
TRBJ2-2	12	TRBV18	.	ASSPRSDTGELF
TRBJ2-1	13	TRBV6-2/TRBV6-3	TRBD2	ASSPLREVANEQF
TRBJ1-5	15	TRBV27	.	ASSFQGPQAGHQPQH
TRBJ2-3	14	TRBV10-2	TRBD2	ASRSGDFAVIDTQY
TRBJ1-2	13	TRBV9	.	ASSVDRRGTYGYT
TRBJ2-1	13	TRBV7-8	.	ASSIRGRIDNEQF
TRBJ1-3	14	TRBV10-3	TRBD1	AISESRGTAGNTIY
TRBJ1-4	13	TRBV2	TRBD1	ASRARGGTNEKLF
TRBJ2-3	10	TRBV2	.	ASSVGLYTQY
TRBJ1-6	15	TRBV28	.	ASSLGPRSSYNSPLH
TRBJ1-3	12	TRBV7-2	.	ASSLGLSGNTIY
TRBJ2-2	13	TRBV19	.	ASSIGLLYTGELF
TRBJ1-4	12	TRBV2	TRBD1	ASSDDRGREKLF
TRBJ2-7	13	TRBV5-5	TRBD1	ASSLTGGPSYEQY
TRBJ1-2	11	TRBV5-5	.	ASSYVGDYGYT
TRBJ1-1	12	TRBV18	TRBD1	ASSPGTGGTEAF
TRBJ1-4	16	TRBV9	TRBD1	ASSPHRAGTGDLGKLF
TRBJ2-5	11	TRBV6-1	TRBD1	ASSDQGEETQY
TRBJ2-7	12	TRBV27	.	ASRAHRDDHEQY
TRBJ1-1	11	TRBV12-3/TRBV12-4	.	ASSLSRYTEAF